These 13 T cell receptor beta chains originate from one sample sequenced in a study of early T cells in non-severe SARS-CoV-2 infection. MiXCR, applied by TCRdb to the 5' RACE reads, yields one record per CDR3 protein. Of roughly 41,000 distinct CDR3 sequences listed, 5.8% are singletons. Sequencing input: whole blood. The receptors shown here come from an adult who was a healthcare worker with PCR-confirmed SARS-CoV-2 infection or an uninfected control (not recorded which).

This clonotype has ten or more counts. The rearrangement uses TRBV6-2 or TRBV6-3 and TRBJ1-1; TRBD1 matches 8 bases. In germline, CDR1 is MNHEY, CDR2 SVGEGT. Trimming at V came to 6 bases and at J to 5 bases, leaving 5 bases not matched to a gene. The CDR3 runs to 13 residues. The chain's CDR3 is CASRDRERTEAFF. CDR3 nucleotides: TGTGCCAGCAGGGACAGGGAAAGAACTGAAGCTTTCTTT.

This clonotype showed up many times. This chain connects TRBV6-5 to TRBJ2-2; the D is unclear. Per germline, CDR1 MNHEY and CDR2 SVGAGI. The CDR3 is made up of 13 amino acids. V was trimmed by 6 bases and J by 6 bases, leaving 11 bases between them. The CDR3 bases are TGTGCCAGCAGCGCCCGGTTAGCCGGGGAGCTGTTTTTT. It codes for CASSARLAGELFF.

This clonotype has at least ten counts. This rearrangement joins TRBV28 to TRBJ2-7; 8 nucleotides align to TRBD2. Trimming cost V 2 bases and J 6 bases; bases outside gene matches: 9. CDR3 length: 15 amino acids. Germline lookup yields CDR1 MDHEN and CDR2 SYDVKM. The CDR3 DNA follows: TGTGCCAGCAGTTTAATAGCCAGGACTAGCAGCGAGCAGTACTTC. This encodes CASSLIARTSSEQYF.

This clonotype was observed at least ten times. The CDR3 is CSVEGETGLYEQYF. The DNA for the CDR3 is TGCAGCGTTGAAGGGGAGACAGGGTTGTACGAGCAGTACTTC. The V call is TRBV29-1, the J call TRBJ2-7; 7 bases line up with TRBD1. CDR3 length equals 14 residues. Trimming took 1 base from V and 4 from J; bases not matched to a gene: 7. Germline-derived CDR1 and CDR2 are SQVTM and ANQGSEA.

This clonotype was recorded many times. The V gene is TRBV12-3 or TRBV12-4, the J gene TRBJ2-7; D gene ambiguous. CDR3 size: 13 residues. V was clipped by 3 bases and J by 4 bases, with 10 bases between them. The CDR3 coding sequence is TGTGCCAGCAGTTTTCTCCCACAGTACGAGCAGTACTTC. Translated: CASSFLPQYEQYF.

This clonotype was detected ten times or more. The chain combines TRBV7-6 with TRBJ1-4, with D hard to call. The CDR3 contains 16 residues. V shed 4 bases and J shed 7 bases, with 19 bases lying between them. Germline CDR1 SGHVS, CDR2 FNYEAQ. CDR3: CASSSSPPRTGEKLFF. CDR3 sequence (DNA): TGTGCCAGCAGCTCATCCCCCCCGAGGACGGGTGAAAAACTGTTTTTT.

The CDR3 sequence: CASMKGQGETGELFF. The CDR3 region has the DNA TGTGCCAGCATGAAGGGGCAGGGAGAGACCGGGGAGCTGTTTTTT. The chain links TRBV9 to TRBJ2-2; D may match TRBD1 or TRBD2 (5 bases each). The CDR3 is 15 amino acids. Trimming shortened V by 6 bases and J by 5 bases, and 17 bases separated the two germline ends. Germline CDR1 and CDR2: SGDLS and YYNGEE.

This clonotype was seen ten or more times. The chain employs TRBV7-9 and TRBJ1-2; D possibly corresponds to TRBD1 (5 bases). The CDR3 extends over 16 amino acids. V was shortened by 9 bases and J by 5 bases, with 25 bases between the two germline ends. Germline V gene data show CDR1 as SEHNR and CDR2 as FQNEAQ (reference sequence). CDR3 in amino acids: CASSPRRGEKPYGYTF. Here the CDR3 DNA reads TGTGCCAGTTCCCCCAGGAGGGGTGAAAAGCCTTATGGCTACACCTTC.

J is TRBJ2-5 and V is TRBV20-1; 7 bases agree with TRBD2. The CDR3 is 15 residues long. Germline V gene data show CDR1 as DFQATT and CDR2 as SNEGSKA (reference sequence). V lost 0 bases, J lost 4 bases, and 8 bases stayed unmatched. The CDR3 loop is CSARDPVIAGETQYF. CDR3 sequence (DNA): TGCAGTGCTAGAGATCCGGTAATAGCGGGAGAGACCCAGTACTTC.

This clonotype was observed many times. In nucleotides, the CDR3 is TGTGCCAGCAGGTCAGGGGGCACCGGGGAGCTGTTTTTT. Translated: CASRSGGTGELFF. The J gene is TRBJ2-2, the V gene TRBV11-2, with TRBD1 matching over 7 bases. The CDR3 is 13 residues long. The V gene end was trimmed by 6 bases and the J gene end by 4 bases; junction bases not matched to a gene: 2. CDR1 is SGHAT, CDR2 FQNNGV, per germline.

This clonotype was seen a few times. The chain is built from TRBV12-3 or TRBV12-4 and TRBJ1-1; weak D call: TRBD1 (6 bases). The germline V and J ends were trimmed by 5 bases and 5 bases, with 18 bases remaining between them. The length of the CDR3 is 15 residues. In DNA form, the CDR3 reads TGTGCCAGCAGTCCCACCCAACAGGGTGGGACTGAAGCTTTCTTT. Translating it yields CASSPTQQGGTEAFF.

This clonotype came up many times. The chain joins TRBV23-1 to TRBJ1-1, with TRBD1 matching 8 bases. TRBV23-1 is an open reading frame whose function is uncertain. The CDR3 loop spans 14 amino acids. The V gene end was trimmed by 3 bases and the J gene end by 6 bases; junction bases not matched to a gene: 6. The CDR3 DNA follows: TGCGCCAGCAGTCACAGGGGGCTGGGTCCTGAAGCTTTCTTT. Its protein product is CASSHRGLGPEAFF.

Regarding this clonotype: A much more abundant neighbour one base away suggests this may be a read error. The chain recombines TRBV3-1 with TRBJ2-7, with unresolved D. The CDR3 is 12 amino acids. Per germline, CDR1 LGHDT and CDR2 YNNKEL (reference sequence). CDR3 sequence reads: CASSTRKYDQYF. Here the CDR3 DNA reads TGTGCCAGCAGCACCCGGAAATACGACCAGTACTTC.